Listed here are 23 T cell receptor beta chains from one sample, sequenced in a study of blood T cell repertoires in COVID-19. Here immunoSEQ multiplex PCR was the method, and the copy in TCRdb shows in-frame clones only, minus some. Here the sample spans some 360,000 clones, over 85% being singletons. The sample taken for sequencing was peripheral blood. The source of these receptors is a woman aged 55-70 years with COVID-19, enrolled during active disease.

The chain uses TRBV7-9 and TRBJ2-1, with TRBD2 matching over 16 bases. The V segment lost 5 bases and the J segment 5 bases; nucleotides outside the gene matches: 3. The germline V gene has CDR1 SEHNR and CDR2 FQNEAQ (reference sequence). The CDR3 extends over 16 amino acids. DNA of the CDR3: TGTGCCAGCAGCGAGGGACTAGCGGGGGGGGACAATGAGCAGTTCTTC. Translated, it gives CASSEGLAGGDNEQFF.

The chain couples TRBV30 to TRBJ1-2, with D possibly being TRBD1 (6 bases). CDR1 and CDR2 from the germline V gene are GTSNPN and SVGIG (reference sequence). The CDR3 consists of 16 residues. Trimming pared 0 bases from V and 4 bases from J, leaving 18 bases between. CDR3 sequence (DNA): TGTGCCTGGAGTGTACCTCGGGGGGCGCTCGGCTATGGCTACACCTTC. Encoded protein: CAWSVPRGALGYGYTF.

The CDR3 DNA reads TGCGCCAGCAGCTTACAGGTGAATGGTGAAAAACTGTTTTTT. This codes for CASSLQVNGEKLFF. The chain carries TRBV5-1 and TRBJ1-4; maybe TRBD1 (5 bases). Germline values: CDR1 SGHRS, CDR2 YFSETQ. The length of the CDR3 is 14 residues. V lost 2 bases and J lost 7, with 12 bases in between.

This clone has just a few counts. The chain links TRBV10-1 to TRBJ2-7; TRBD2 agrees at 10 bases. Germline lookup yields CDR1 WNHNN and CDR2 SYGVQD (reference sequence). V was pared by 5 bases and J by 6 bases, with 7 bases of the junction left unmatched. CDR3 size: 14 residues. CDR3: CASSNGLAVREQYF. DNA of the CDR3: TGCGCCAGCAGTAATGGACTAGCGGTGCGCGAGCAGTACTTC.

The V call is TRBV2, the J call TRBJ1-6; D might be TRBD1 (5 bases). The germline V and J ends were trimmed by 6 bases and 6 bases, with 18 bases remaining between them. The CDR3 runs 16 residues. Per germline, CDR1 SNHLY and CDR2 FYNNEI. CDR3 DNA: TGTGCCAGCAGCCTCAGAGCGGGGGGAGGTAATTCACCCCTCCACTTT. Translation: CASSLRAGGGNSPLHF.

This chain links TRBV5-1 with TRBJ1-3; 10 bases agree with TRBD1. V shed 5 bases, J shed 4 bases, and the junction held 9 bases outside the gene matches. Germline-derived CDR1 and CDR2 are SGHRS and YFSETQ. This CDR3 has 16 residues. The CDR3 nucleotides are TGCGCCAGCAGTTTGCCCGGGACAGGGGTCGGAAACACCATATATTTT. Translated: CASSLPGTGVGNTIYF.

The chain recombines TRBV5-4 with TRBJ2-3, with 9 bases lining up with TRBD2. J lost 2 bases, V lost 0 bases, and 4 bases had no gene match. This CDR3 has 16 residues. Germline V gene sequence: CDR1 SGHNT, CDR2 YYREEE (reference sequence). DNA for the CDR3: TGTGCCAGCAGCTTGGCCGCTAGCGGGGTCACAGATACGCAGTATTTT. Translation: CASSLAASGVTDTQYF.

The CDR3 nucleotides are TGTGCCACCAGCAGAGATCGGAACAGGAACACCGGGGAGCTGTTTTTT. Translating gives CATSRDRNRNTGELFF. This chain links TRBV15 with TRBJ2-2; the D is unclear. CDR1 and CDR2 (germline): LNHNV, YYDKDF (reference sequence). This CDR3 region has 16 residues. Trimming left V 0 bases short and J 1 base short, with 9 bases between.

The chain is built from TRBV12-5 and TRBJ1-5, with a tentative D call TRBD1 (5 bases). There are 14 residues in the CDR3. V was trimmed by 3 bases and J by 2 bases, leaving 8 bases between them. Germline assignment: CDR1 LGHNT and CDR2 FRNRAP. CDR3 coding DNA: TGTGCTAGTGGTTTATTACAGGGCAATCAGCCCCAGCATTTT. Its protein product is CASGLLQGNQPQHF.

This clone has only one observation. V and J are TRBV6-6 and TRBJ2-1, with 10 bases matching TRBD1. CDR3 size: 15 residues. With 6 bases clipped from V and 6 bases from J, the junction kept 8 bases outside the gene matches. The germline CDR1 and CDR2 sequences are MNHNY and SVGAGI (reference sequence). This chain's CDR3 is CASRSGQGLLNEQFF. The CDR3 nucleotides are TGTGCCAGCAGGTCGGGACAGGGGTTGCTCAATGAGCAGTTCTTC.

The chain joins TRBV19 to TRBJ1-1; D is uncertain. V was shortened by 7 bases and J by 3 bases, with 12 bases between the two germline ends. This CDR3 spans 13 amino acids. Germline-derived CDR1 and CDR2 are LNHDA and SQIVND (reference sequence). The CDR3 DNA is TGTGCCAGTATGAGGAGTAGGTACACTGAAGCTTTCTTT. Translated, it gives CASMRSRYTEAFF.

This clone showed up just once. This chain links TRBV7-6 with TRBJ2-1; 7 bases align to TRBD1. Germline CDR1 reads SGHVS; CDR2 reads FNYEAQ. The CDR3 contains 17 residues. V shed 5 bases and J 0 bases; nucleotides not matched to a gene: 10. CDR3 sequence reads: CASSRDTGASSYNEQFF. The CDR3 DNA sequence: TGTGCCAGCAGCCGCGATACAGGGGCTAGCTCCTACAATGAGCAGTTCTTC.

V gene TRBV10-2 combines with J gene TRBJ2-7; 9 bases fit TRBD1. CDR3 size: 15 residues. Germline loops: CDR1 WSHSY, CDR2 SAAADI. Trimming took 6 bases from V and 6 from J; bases not matched to a gene: 12. The CDR3 DNA reads TGCGCCAGCAGGGACCCCGGACAGGGGAAGGTCGAGCAGTACTTC. It yields the protein CASRDPGQGKVEQYF.

The chain uses TRBV5-3 and TRBJ2-7; TRBD1 is a possible D gene (6 bases). TRBV5-3 is given ORF status, its function remaining uncertain. The CDR3 contains 16 residues. The germline V and J ends were trimmed by 4 bases and 2 bases, with 19 bases remaining between them. CDR3 residues: CARSPQDRKKTYEQYF. CDR3 bases: TGTGCCAGAAGCCCCCAGGACAGAAAGAAAACCTACGAGCAGTACTTC.

The chain carries TRBV4-2 and TRBJ1-5; possible D gene TRBD1, 6 bases. With 5 bases removed from V and 2 bases from J, the gap between germline ends came to 13 bases. Germline loops: CDR1 LGHNA, CDR2 YNFKEQ. This CDR3 is 15 amino acids long. The CDR3 protein is CASSATAGGNQPQHF. In nucleotides, the CDR3 is TGTGCCAGCAGCGCAACTGCAGGGGGCAATCAGCCCCAGCATTTT.

The gene calls are TRBV9 and TRBJ2-5, with D tentatively TRBD2 (5 bases). The V end was cut by 0 bases, the J end by 5 bases, with 11 bases between. The germline gives CDR1 SGDLS, CDR2 YYNGEE. This CDR3 is 14 amino acids long. The CDR3 loop reads CASSVDIPGETQYF. In nucleotides, the CDR3 is TGTGCCAGCAGCGTAGACATCCCGGGGGAGACCCAGTACTTC.

About this clone itself: At one end the junction does not follow the germline gene, possibly because of a read error. The chain employs TRBV11-2 and TRBJ1-1; TRBD1 matches at 7 bases. This CDR3 is 14 amino acids long. In germline, CDR1 is SGHAT, CDR2 FQNNGV. CDR3 in amino acids: CASSFGRGNTQAFF. The DNA for the CDR3 is TGTGCCAGCAGCTTCGGCAGGGGGAACACTCAAGCTTTCTTT.

The chain is built from TRBV19 and TRBJ1-5; weak D call: TRBD1 (6 bases). Germline V gene data show CDR1 as LNHDA and CDR2 as SQIVND (reference sequence). Trimming took 7 bases from V and 4 from J, leaving 11 bases between them. The CDR3 consists of 13 residues. The CDR3 DNA follows: TGTGCCAGTATAGGACAGTGGAATCAGCCCCAGCATTTT. It specifies CASIGQWNQPQHF.

J is TRBJ1-2 and V is TRBV11-2; 8 bases line up with TRBD1. Trimming cost V 5 bases and J 3 bases; bases outside gene matches: 5. This CDR3 spans 14 amino acids. CDR1 and CDR2 (germline): SGHAT, FQNNGV. Here the CDR3 reads CASSQTGVDYGYTF. CDR3 sequence (DNA): TGTGCCAGCAGCCAGACAGGGGTGGACTATGGCTACACCTTC. Using reference TRBV11-2 and TRBJ1-2 for the parts outside the CDR3, the full variable domain is EAGVAQSPRYKIIEKRQSVAFWCNPISGHATLYWYQQILGQGPKLLIQFQNNGVVDDSQLPKDRFSAERLKGVDSTLKIQPAKLEDSAVYLCASSQTGVDYGYTFGSGTRLTVV.

V and J are TRBV7-2 and TRBJ1-3; D not resolved. CDR3 length equals 14 residues. The V end was cut by 5 bases, the J end by 0 bases, with 8 bases between. Germline V CDR1 and CDR2: SGHTA, FQGNSA. The CDR3 reads CASSLSPSGNTIYF. The CDR3, as DNA: TGTGCCAGCAGCCTGAGCCCCTCTGGAAACACCATATATTTT.

J is TRBJ1-1 and V is TRBV27; 8 bases line up with TRBD1. J lost 4 bases, V lost 6 bases, and 1 base had no gene match. The CDR3 loop spans 12 amino acids. Germline V gene data show CDR1 as MNHEY and CDR2 as SMNVEV (reference sequence). The CDR3: CASRQGGTEAFF. In DNA form, the CDR3 reads TGTGCCAGCAGACAGGGGGGCACTGAAGCTTTCTTT.

The chain employs TRBV15 and TRBJ1-4; D not certain. Trimming took off 1 base at V and 3 bases at J, with 6 bases between the two ends. The CDR3 runs 14 residues. Looked up from germline, CDR1 is LNHNV and CDR2 is YYDKDF (reference sequence). Here the CDR3 DNA reads TGTGCCACCAGCAGAGGAGGTGCTAATGAAAAACTGTTTTTT. Protein: CATSRGGANEKLFF.

CDR3 DNA: TGTGCCAGTAGGGTACAGAGGAACACTGAAGCTTTCTTT. This encodes CASRVQRNTEAFF. This chain links TRBV19 with TRBJ1-1; D gene uncertain. The CDR3 consists of 13 residues. V lost 6 bases and J 1 base, leaving 9 bases between the germline ends. Per germline, CDR1 LNHDA and CDR2 SQIVND (reference sequence). Based on the CDR3 plus reference TRBV19 and TRBJ1-1, the full variable domain is DGGITQSPKYLFRKEGQNVTLSCEQNLNHDAMYWYRQDPGQGLRLIYYSQIVNDFQKGDIAEGYSVSREKKESFPLTVTSAQKNPTAFYLCASRVQRNTEAFFGQGTRLTVV.